This is a list of T cell receptor beta chains from one sample in a study of spatial heterogeneity in lung cancer. MiXCR, run by TCRdb on the 5' RACE reads, gives a single entry per CDR3 protein. The sample lists thousands of distinct CDR3 sequences, about 13% occurring once. The specimen was normal lung tissue next to the tumor, collected at surgery. These receptors came from a female donor with early-stage non-small cell lung cancer. Both conserved end residues are part of each CDR3. The order of the fields is V gene, clone size, J gene, D gene, CDR3 DNA, CDR3 protein. A D gene is named only where the DNA matches it firmly. For some rows the clone size is stated as once, few or many, or as a class when expanded; others skip it.

TRBV28	few	TRBJ2-7	.	TGTGCCAGCAGTTTGGGGACCAAGTCCTACGAGCAGTACTTC	CASSLGTKSYEQYF
TRBV6-6	.	TRBJ2-3	.	TGTGCCAGCAGGACAAGCACAGATACGCAGTATTTT	CASRTSTDTQYF
TRBV29-1	medium-sized	TRBJ1-5	TRBD1	TGCAGCGTGGGGGACAGCGCTAGCAATCAGCCCCAGCATTTT	CSVGDSASNQPQHF
TRBV7-2	.	TRBJ1-6	.	TGTGCCAGCAGCGATTTTTTACCCCTCCACTTT	CASSDFLPLHF
TRBV20-1	many	TRBJ2-2	.	TGCAGTGCCCACCAGGGGGGGAGGCCTACCGGGGAGCTGTTTTTT	CSAHQGGRPTGELFF
TRBV6-6	medium-sized	TRBJ1-5	.	TGTGCCAGCATCTCTGGATCAAATCAGCCCCAGCATTTT	CASISGSNQPQHF
TRBV19	.	TRBJ2-3	TRBD2	TGTGCCAGTGGGACTAGCGGGAGTCTGGATACGCAGTATTTT	CASGTSGSLDTQYF
TRBV30	large	TRBJ2-1	TRBD1	TGTGCCTGGATCGGACAGGGCCCATACAATGAGCAGTTCTTC	CAWIGQGPYNEQFF
TRBV7-9	medium-sized	TRBJ1-2	.	TGTGCCAGCAGCAAGTTGTCGGGGTTTTACTATGGCTACACCTTC	CASSKLSGFYYGYTF
TRBV19	.	TRBJ2-5	TRBD2	TGTGCCAGTAGTAGAGGAGCGGGAGCAGTTGAGACCCAGTACTTC	CASSRGAGAVETQYF
TRBV20-1	many	TRBJ1-5	.	TGCAGTGCTCAGACGTCTCCGGGGGGTAGCAATCAGCCCCAGCATTTT	CSAQTSPGGSNQPQHF
TRBV28	many	TRBJ2-3	.	TGTGCCAGCAGTTCAACGCTAGCGCGTGCTAGCACAGATACGCAGTATTTT	CASSSTLARASTDTQYF
TRBV4-3	.	TRBJ2-3	.	TGCGCCAGCAGCCGCCCCTACCCCTGCCGGCAGGTCGAGTCAGATACGCAGTATTTT	CASSRPYPCRQVESDTQYF
TRBV5-5	medium-sized	TRBJ2-5	.	TGTGCCAGCAGCCGGGGGATTCTAACCCAAGAGACCCAGTACTTC	CASSRGILTQETQYF
TRBV5-1	.	TRBJ1-4	TRBD1	TGCGCCAGCAGCTTGGTCGGACAGGGGACTGAAAAACTGTTTTTT	CASSLVGQGTEKLFF
TRBV7-9	many	TRBJ2-2	TRBD1	TGTGCCAGCAGCTTTTCACCGGGACAGGGCTTCACCGGGGAGCTGTTTTTT	CASSFSPGQGFTGELFF
TRBV7-2	many	TRBJ1-1	TRBD1	TGTGCCAGCAGGCCTAGACAGGGGATGAACACTGAAGCTTTCTTT	CASRPRQGMNTEAFF
TRBV9	medium-sized	TRBJ1-2	TRBD1	TGTGCCAGCAGCGCCAACACAGGGGGAGGCGGCTACACCTTC	CASSANTGGGGYTF
TRBV11-2	many	TRBJ2-3	TRBD2	TGTGCCAGCGTATTTACTAGCGGTACCAGCACAGATACGCAGTATTTT	CASVFTSGTSTDTQYF
TRBV7-2	many	TRBJ2-5	.	TGTGCCAGCAGCCCCTATGGGGCCGGCCAAGAGACCCAGTACTTC	CASSPYGAGQETQYF
TRBV3-1	few	TRBJ1-1	.	TGTGCCAGCAGCCAAGACCAGGGATTGAACACTGAAGCTTTCTTT	CASSQDQGLNTEAFF
TRBV20-1	many	TRBJ1-5	.	TGCAGTGCTAGAGATTCGAGGACGGACGAATCATTACCCCAGCATTTT	CSARDSRTDESLPQHF
TRBV7-2	medium-sized	TRBJ2-1	TRBD2	TGTGCCAGCAGTCGCGGGGGTTCTGACAATGAGCAGTTCTTC	CASSRGGSDNEQFF
TRBV7-6	.	TRBJ2-5	.	TGTGCCAGCAGTGCAAAAGAGACCCAGTACTTC	CASSAKETQYF
TRBV6-2/TRBV6-3	few	TRBJ2-3	.	TGTGCCAGCAGTAGATCCGGGACTTATCTCTCCACAGATACGCAGTATTTT	CASSRSGTYLSTDTQYF
TRBV6-1	many	TRBJ2-3	TRBD2	TGTGCCAGCAGTGGACCCAGGACTAGCGGGGGGGCAGATACGCAGTATTTT	CASSGPRTSGGADTQYF
TRBV28	many	TRBJ1-1	.	TGTGCCAGCATTGGGGGGGTCTCTGAAGCTTTCTTT	CASIGGVSEAFF
TRBV20-1	many	TRBJ2-3	.	TGCAGTGCCACAATGGCCTATACGCAGTATTTT	CSATMAYTQYF
TRBV12-3/TRBV12-4	few	TRBJ2-1	.	TGTGCCAGCAGTCCTTGGGGGAGCTCCTACAATGAGCAGTTCTTC	CASSPWGSSYNEQFF
TRBV6-2/TRBV6-3	many	TRBJ2-1	TRBD1	TGTGCCAGCGGATACAGGGGCCCTCCCTACAATGAGCAGTTCTTC	CASGYRGPPYNEQFF
TRBV6-2/TRBV6-3	many	TRBJ1-2	.	TGTGCCAGCAGTTACCAAGTGTTGGAGGCCTATGGCTACACCTTC	CASSYQVLEAYGYTF
TRBV28	many	TRBJ1-4	.	TGTGCCAGCAGTGTGGACACTGTCCCCGAAAAACTGTTTTTT	CASSVDTVPEKLFF
TRBV6-1	many	TRBJ2-7	.	TGTGCCAGCAGTGGCCCCACAGTTCTAACCAACGAGCAGTACTTC	CASSGPTVLTNEQYF
TRBV20-1	few	TRBJ2-1	.	TGCAGTGCTTCCGTTTCAGACTACAATGAGCAGTTCTTC	CSASVSDYNEQFF
TRBV27	medium-sized	TRBJ2-7	.	TGTGCCAGCAGTTTGGGGGGCGACCTCCCCTACGAGCAGTACTTC	CASSLGGDLPYEQYF
TRBV6-2/TRBV6-3	medium-sized	TRBJ2-1	TRBD2	TGTGCCAGCAGTCCTCGCGGACTAGCGGGATCAGATGAGCAGTTCTTC	CASSPRGLAGSDEQFF